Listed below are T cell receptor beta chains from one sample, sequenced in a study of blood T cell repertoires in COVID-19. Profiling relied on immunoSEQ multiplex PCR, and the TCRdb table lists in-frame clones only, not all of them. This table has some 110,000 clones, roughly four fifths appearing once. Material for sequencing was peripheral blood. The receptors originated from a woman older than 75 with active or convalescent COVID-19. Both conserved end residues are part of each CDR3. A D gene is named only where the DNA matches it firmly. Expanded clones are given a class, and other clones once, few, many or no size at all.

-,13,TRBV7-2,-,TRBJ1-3,TGTGCCAGTACCCCAGACTCTGGAAACACCATATATTTT,CASTPDSGNTIYF
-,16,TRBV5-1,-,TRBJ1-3,TGCGCCAGCACCTATAGACCAGGGAACTCTGGAAACACCATATATTTT,CASTYRPGNSGNTIYF
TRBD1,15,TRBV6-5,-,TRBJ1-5,TGTGCCAGCAGACCCGGGACAGGGAACAATCAGCCCCAGCATTTT,CASRPGTGNNQPQHF
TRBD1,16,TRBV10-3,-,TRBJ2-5,TGTGCCATCAGTTCACCGGGACAGCTTATCCAAGAGACCCAGTACTTC,CAISSPGQLIQETQYF
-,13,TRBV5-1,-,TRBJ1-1,TGCGCCAGCAGCTTACAGGACAACACTGAAGCTTTCTTT,CASSLQDNTEAFF
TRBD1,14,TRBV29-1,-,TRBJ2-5,TGCAGCGTTGCGGACAGGAGAAGGGTGGAGACCCAGTACTTC,CSVADRRRVETQYF
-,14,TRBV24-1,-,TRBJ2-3,TGTGCCACCAGTGGCGTACTTAGCACAGATACGCAGTATTTT,CATSGVLSTDTQYF
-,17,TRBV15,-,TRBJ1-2,TGTGCCACCAGCAGAGATGCCGCGAAGGGGTTTGCCTATGGCTACACCTTC,CATSRDAAKGFAYGYTF
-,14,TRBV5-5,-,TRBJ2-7,TGTGCCAGCAGCCCGGGCCAGGCGGGGAACGAGCAGTACTTC,CASSPGQAGNEQYF
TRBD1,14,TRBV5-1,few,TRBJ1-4,TGCGCCAGCAGCTCCGGACAGGCCGATGAAAAACTGTTTTTT,CASSSGQADEKLFF
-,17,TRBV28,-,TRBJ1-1,TGTGCCAGTCCCCGCCCGTTGGGTACAGGGAGCGAAACTGAAGCTTTCTTT,CASPRPLGTGSETEAFF
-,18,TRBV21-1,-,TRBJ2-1,TGTGCCAGCAGCAAAGGTGCGGGGCCCGGCCCGAGGTACAATGAGCAGTTCTTC,CASSKGAGPGPRYNEQFF
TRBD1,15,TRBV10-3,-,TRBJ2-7,TGTGCCATCGGGGAGTCGACAGGGGGCGGCTACGAGCAGTACTTC,CAIGESTGGGYEQYF
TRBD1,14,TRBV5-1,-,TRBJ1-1,TGCGCCAGCAGCCCGGGGACAGGGATGACTGAAGCTTTCTTT,CASSPGTGMTEAFF
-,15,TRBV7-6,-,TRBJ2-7,TGTGCCAGCAGCTTAGCAAGGGGGATGGGTACGGAGCAGTACTTC,CASSLARGMGTEQYF
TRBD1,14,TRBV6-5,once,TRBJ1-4,TGTGCCAGCAGCCTCCAGGGGGGTTTAGAAAAACTGTTTTTT,CASSLQGGLEKLFF
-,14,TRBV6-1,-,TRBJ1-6,TGTGCCAGCAGTGAGTATGTAAGCAATTCACCCCTCCACTTT,CASSEYVSNSPLHF
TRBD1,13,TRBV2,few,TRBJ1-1,TGTGCCAGCAGTCGACAGGGAAACACTGAAGCTTTCTTT,CASSRQGNTEAFF
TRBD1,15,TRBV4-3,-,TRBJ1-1,TGCGCCAGCAGCCAACAACAGGGGAAAGGGACTGAAGCTTTCTTT,CASSQQQGKGTEAFF
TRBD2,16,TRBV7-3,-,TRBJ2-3,TGTGCCAGCAGCTTAAATCCAGCGGGGGGTGCAGATACGCAGTATTTT,CASSLNPAGGADTQYF
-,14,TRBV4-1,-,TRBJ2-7,TGCGCCAGCAGCCGTCAAGGAGGGCCCTACGAGCAGTACTTC,CASSRQGGPYEQYF
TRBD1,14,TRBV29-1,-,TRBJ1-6,TGCAGCGTTCGACAGGGAAGGGATAATTCACCCCTCCACTTT,CSVRQGRDNSPLHF
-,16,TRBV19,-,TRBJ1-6,TGTGCCAGTAGTATCCCCGGGAGTCAATCAAATTCACCCCTCCACTTT,CASSIPGSQSNSPLHF
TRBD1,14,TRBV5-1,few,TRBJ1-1,TGCGCCAGCAGCAACGACAGGGGGCAAACTGAAGCTTTCTTT,CASSNDRGQTEAFF
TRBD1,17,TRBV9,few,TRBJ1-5,TGTGCCAGCAGCGCGGGACCGACAGGGACGGGGAATCAGCCCCAGCATTTT,CASSAGPTGTGNQPQHF
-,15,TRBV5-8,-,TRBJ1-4,TGTGCCAGCAGCTTGGCTGCCGGGGTTGGCGAAAAACTGTTTTTT,CASSLAAGVGEKLFF
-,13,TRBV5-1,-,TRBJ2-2,TGCGCCAGCAGCACACAGGGCACCGGGGAGCTGTTTTTT,CASSTQGTGELFF
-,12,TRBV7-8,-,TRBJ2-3,TGTGCCAGCAGCCGAACTGAGGATACGCAGTATTTT,CASSRTEDTQYF
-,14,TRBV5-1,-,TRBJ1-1,TGCGCCAGCAGCAAAGGGAGCATGAACACTGAAGCTTTCTTT,CASSKGSMNTEAFF
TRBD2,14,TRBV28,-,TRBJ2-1,TGTGCCAGCAGGGTTGCGGGAGGGAGGAATGAGCAGTTCTTC,CASRVAGGRNEQFF
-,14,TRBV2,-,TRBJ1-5,TGTGCCATGGGACAAGGAGGCACCAATCAGCCCCAGCATTTT,CAMGQGGTNQPQHF
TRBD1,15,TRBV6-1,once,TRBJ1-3,TGTGCCAGCAGTGAAGTTCCAGGGGGTGGATACACCATATATTTT,CASSEVPGGGYTIYF
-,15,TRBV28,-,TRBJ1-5,TGTGCCACCGGGGGGGCGGGCAGGGGCAATCAGCCCCAGCATTTT,CATGGAGRGNQPQHF
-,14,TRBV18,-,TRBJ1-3,TGTGCCAGCTCCCGAAGGGGTTCTGGAAACACCATATATTTT,CASSRRGSGNTIYF
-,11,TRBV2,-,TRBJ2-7,TGTGCCATCGCGAAGCAATACGAGCAGTACTTC,CAIAKQYEQYF
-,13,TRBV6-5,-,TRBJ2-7,TGTGCCAGCGGGGAAATGAGGGTAAAGGAGCAGTACTTC,CASGEMRVKEQYF
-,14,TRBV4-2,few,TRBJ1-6,TGTGCCAGCAGCCGAGAGGCCATCAATTCACCCCTCCACTTT,CASSREAINSPLHF
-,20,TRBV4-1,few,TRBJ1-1,TGCGCCAGCAGCGTAGGTGTTTTGGGACGGCCCGGTTTGGGGGGCACTGAAGCTTTCTTT,CASSVGVLGRPGLGGTEAFF
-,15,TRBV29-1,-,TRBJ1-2,TGCAGCGTCCCCAATATAGACGGGACTAACTATGGCTACACCTTC,CSVPNIDGTNYGYTF